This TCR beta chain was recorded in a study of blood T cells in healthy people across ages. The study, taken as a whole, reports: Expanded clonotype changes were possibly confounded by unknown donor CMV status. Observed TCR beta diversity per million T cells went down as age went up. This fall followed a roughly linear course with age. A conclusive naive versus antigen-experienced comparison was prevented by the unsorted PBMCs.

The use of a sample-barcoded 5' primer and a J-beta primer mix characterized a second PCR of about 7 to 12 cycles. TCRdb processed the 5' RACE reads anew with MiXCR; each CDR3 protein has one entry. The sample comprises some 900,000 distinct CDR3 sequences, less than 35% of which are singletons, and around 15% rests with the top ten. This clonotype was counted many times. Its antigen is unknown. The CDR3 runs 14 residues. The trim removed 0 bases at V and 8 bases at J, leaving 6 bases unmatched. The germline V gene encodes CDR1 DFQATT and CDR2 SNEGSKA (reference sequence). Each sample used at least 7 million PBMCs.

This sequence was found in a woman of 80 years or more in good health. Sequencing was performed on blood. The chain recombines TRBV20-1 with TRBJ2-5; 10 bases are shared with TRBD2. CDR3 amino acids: CSARDPGTSVTQYF. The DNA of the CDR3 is TGCAGTGCTAGAGATCCCGGGACTAGCGTCACCCAGTACTTC.